The sample holds a few counts of the clone carrying this T cell receptor beta chain. The sample belongs to a study of cytotoxic CD8 clonotypes in ibrutinib-treated CLL. The overall study: Enrolment comprised eleven to twelve relapsed/refractory and over 14 treatment-naive patients; 17 were IGHV unmutated.

V gave up 0 bases and J gave up 5 bases, with 12 bases separating them. Germline V lookup: CDR1 SGDLS, CDR2 YYNGEE. The CDR3 is 14 amino acids. Produced via immunoSEQ multiplex PCR; TCRdb's table is partial and in-frame only. The sample lists fewer than 400,000 clones, roughly 67% occurring once. Sequencing used PBMCs, obtained after 36 months of ibrutinib treatment. V and J are TRBV9 and TRBJ2-7, with no clear D. The clonotype comes from a human donor with chronic lymphocytic leukemia. The CDR3 protein is CASSVGQVSHEQYF. The CDR3 nucleotides read TGTGCCAGCAGCGTAGGGCAGGTAAGCCACGAGCAGTACTTC.